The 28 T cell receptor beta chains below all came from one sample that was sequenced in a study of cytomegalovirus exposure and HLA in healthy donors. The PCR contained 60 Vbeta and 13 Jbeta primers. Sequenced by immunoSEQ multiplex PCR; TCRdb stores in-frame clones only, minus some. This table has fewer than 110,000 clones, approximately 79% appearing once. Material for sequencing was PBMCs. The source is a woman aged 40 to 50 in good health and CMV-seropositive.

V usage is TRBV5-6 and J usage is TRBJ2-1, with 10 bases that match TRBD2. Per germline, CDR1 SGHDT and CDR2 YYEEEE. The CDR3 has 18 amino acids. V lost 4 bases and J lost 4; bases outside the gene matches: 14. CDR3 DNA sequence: TGTGCCAGCAGCCCGGGGGGCAGCGGGGGGGCCAGGTACAATGAGCAGTTCTTC. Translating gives CASSPGGSGGARYNEQFF.

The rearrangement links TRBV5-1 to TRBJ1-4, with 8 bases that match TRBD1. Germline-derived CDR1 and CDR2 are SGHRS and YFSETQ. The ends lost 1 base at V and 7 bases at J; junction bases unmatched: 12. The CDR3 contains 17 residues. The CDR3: CASSLNGQGGLIEKLFF. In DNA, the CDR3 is TGCGCCAGCAGCTTGAACGGACAGGGCGGTTTAATTGAAAAACTGTTTTTT.

CDR3: CASTEGSGANVLTF. As DNA, the CDR3 is TGTGCCAGCACCGAGGGCTCTGGGGCCAACGTCCTGACTTTC. This chain uses TRBV11-2 with TRBJ2-6, with D perhaps matching TRBD2 (5 bases). V gave up 7 bases and J gave up 0 bases, with 7 bases separating them. The CDR3 consists of 14 residues. Germline V gene data show CDR1 as SGHAT and CDR2 as FQNNGV. The whole variable domain, filled in from reference TRBV11-2 and TRBJ2-6, reads EAGVAQSPRYKIIEKRQSVAFWCNPISGHATLYWYQQILGQGPKLLIQFQNNGVVDDSQLPKDRFSAERLKGVDSTLKIQPAKLEDSAVYLCASTEGSGANVLTFGAGSRLTVL.

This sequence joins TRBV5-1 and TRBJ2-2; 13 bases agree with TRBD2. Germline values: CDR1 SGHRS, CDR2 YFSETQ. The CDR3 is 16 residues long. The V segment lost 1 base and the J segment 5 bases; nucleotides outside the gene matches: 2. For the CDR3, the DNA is TGCGCCAGCAGCTTGAGACTAGCGGGGGGAACCGGGGAGCTGTTTTTT. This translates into CASSLRLAGGTGELFF.

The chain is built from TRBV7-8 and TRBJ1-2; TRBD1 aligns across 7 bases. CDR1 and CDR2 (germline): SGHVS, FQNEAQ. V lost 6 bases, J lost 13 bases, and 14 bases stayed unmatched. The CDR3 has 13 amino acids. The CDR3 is CASSQGQVMPPTF. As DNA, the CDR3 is TGTGCCAGCAGTCAAGGACAGGTTATGCCCCCCACCTTC.

The chain's CDR3 is CSVQTSGGAYEQYF. Here the CDR3 DNA reads TGCAGCGTCCAAACTAGCGGGGGGGCCTACGAGCAGTACTTC. The chain recombines TRBV29-1 with TRBJ2-7; 13 bases map to TRBD2. Germline CDR1 reads SQVTM; CDR2 reads ANQGSEA. The CDR3 contains 14 residues. Trimming removed 6 bases from V and 2 bases from J; junction bases left unmatched: 4.

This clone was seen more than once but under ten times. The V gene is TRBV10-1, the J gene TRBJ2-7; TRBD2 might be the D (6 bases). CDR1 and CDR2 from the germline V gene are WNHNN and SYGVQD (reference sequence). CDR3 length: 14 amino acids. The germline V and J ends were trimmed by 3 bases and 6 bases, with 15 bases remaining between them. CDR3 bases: TGCGCCAGCAGTGAAGGAGGGCGGCAGGGCGAGCAGTACTTC. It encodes CASSEGGRQGEQYF.

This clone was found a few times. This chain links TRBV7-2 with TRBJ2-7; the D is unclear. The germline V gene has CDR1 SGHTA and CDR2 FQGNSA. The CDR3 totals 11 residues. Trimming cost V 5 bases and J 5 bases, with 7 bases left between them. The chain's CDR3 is CASSPLHEQYF. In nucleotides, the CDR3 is TGTGCCAGCAGCCCCCTTCACGAGCAGTACTTC.

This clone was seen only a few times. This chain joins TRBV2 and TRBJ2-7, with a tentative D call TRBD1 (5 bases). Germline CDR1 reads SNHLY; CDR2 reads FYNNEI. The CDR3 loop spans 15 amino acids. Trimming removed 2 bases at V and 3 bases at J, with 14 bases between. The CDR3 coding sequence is TGTGCCAGCAGTGAAAGGGCAGGGTCCTTCTACGAGCAGTACTTC. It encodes CASSERAGSFYEQYF.

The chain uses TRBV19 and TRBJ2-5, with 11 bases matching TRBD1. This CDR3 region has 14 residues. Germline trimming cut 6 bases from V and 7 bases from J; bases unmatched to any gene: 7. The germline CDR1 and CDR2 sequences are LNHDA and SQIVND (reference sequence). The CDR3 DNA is TGTGCCAGTAGCGGACAGGGGGCGCAGGTGACCCAGTACTTC. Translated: CASSGQGAQVTQYF.

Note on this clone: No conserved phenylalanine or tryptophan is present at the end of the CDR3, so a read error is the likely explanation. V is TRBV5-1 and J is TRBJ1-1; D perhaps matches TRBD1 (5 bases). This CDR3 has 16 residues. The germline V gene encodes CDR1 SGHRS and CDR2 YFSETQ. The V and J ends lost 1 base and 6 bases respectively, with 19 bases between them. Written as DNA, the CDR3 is TGCGCCAGCAGCTTGCGGTTGCGGGGCGATGGAGCTGAAGCTTTCGTT. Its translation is CASSLRLRGDGAEAFV.

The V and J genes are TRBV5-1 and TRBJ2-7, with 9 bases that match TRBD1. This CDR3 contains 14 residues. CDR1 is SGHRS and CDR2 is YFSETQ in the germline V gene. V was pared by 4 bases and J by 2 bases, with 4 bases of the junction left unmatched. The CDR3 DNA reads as TGCGCCAGCAGCCCCGGACAGGGGCCCTACGAGCAGTACTTC. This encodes CASSPGQGPYEQYF. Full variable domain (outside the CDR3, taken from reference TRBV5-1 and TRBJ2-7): KAGVTQTPRYLIKTRGQQVTLSCSPISGHRSVSWYQQTPGQGLQFLFEYFSETQRNKGNFPGRFSGRQFSNSRSEMNVSTLELGDSALYLCASSPGQGPYEQYFGPGTRLTVT.

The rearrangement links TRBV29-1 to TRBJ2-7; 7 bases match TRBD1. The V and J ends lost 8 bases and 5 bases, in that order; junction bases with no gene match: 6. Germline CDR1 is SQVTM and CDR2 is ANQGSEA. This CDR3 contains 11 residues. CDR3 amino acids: CSTRQGNEQYF. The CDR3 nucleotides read TGCAGCACGAGACAGGGTAACGAGCAGTACTTC.

Here the CDR3 DNA reads TGCGCCAGCAGCTCTGGGGGGGGAATAAGCACAGATACGCAGTATTTT. Translating it yields CASSSGGGISTDTQYF. This chain links TRBV5-1 with TRBJ2-3, with 7 bases matching TRBD2. The CDR3 covers 16 residues. The V gene end was trimmed by 3 bases and the J gene end by 0 bases; junction bases not matched to a gene: 7. Germline V lookup: CDR1 SGHRS, CDR2 YFSETQ.

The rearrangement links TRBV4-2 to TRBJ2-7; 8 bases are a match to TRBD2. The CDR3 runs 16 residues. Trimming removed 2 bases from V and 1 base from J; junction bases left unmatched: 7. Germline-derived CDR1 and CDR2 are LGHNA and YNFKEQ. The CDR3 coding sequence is TGTGCCAGCAGCCAATCGGGAGCTAGCGGGTCCTACGAGCAGTACTTC. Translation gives CASSQSGASGSYEQYF.

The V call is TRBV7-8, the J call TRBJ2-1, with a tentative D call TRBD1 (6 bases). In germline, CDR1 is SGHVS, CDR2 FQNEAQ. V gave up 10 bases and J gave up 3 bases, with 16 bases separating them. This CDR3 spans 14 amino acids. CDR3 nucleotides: TGTGCCATCCTACCCAGGGGTCTCTACAATGAGCAGTTCTTC. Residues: CAILPRGLYNEQFF.

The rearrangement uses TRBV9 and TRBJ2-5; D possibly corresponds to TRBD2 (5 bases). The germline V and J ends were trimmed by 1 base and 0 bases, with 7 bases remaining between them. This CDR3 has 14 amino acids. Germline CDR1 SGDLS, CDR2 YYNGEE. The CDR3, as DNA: TGTGCCAGCAGCGTAAGAGCGGACCAAGAGACCCAGTACTTC. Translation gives CASSVRADQETQYF.

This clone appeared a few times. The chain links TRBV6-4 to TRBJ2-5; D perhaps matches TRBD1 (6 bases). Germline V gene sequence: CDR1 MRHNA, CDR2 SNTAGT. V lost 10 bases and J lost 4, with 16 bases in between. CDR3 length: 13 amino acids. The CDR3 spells CAKVPDRSETQYF. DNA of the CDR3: TGTGCCAAAGTACCCGACAGGTCAGAGACCCAGTACTTC.

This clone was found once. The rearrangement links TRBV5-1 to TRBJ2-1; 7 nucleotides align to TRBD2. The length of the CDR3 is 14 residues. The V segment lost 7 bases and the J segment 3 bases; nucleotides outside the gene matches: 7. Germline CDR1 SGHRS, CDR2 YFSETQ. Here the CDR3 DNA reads TGCGCCAGCGCTCTTGGGGGGGTCTACAATGAGCAGTTCTTC. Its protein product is CASALGGVYNEQFF.

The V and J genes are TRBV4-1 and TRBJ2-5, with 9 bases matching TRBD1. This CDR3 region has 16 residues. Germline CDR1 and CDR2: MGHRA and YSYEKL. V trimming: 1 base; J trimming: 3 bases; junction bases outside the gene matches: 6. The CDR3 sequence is CASSQGRGQGEETQYF. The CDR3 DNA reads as TGCGCCAGCAGCCAAGGTAGGGGACAGGGAGAAGAGACCCAGTACTTC.

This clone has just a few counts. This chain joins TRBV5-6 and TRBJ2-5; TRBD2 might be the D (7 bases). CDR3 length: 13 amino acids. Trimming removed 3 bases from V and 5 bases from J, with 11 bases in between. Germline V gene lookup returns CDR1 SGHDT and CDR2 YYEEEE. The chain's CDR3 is CASSWGGQETQYF. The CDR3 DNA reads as TGTGCCAGCAGCTGGGGGGGCCAGGAGACCCAGTACTTC. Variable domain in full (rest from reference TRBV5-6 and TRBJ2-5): DAGVTQSPTHLIKTRGQQVTLRCSPKSGHDTVSWYQQALGQGPQFIFQYYEEEERQRGNFPDRFSGHQFPNYSSELNVNALLLGDSALYLCASSWGGQETQYFGPGTRLLVL.

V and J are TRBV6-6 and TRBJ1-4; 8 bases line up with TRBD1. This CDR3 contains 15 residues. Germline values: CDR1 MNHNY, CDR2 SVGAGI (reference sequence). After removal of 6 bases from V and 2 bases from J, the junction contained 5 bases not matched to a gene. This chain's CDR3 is CASRFSGGTNEKLFF. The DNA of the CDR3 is TGTGCCAGCAGGTTCTCAGGGGGCACTAATGAAAAACTGTTTTTT.

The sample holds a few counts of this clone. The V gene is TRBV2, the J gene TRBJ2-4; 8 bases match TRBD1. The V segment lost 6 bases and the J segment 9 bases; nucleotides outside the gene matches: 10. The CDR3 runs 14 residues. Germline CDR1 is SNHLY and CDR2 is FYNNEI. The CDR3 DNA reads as TGTGCCAGCAGCAAAGGACAGGGTTGGACCATTCAGTACTTC. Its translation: CASSKGQGWTIQYF. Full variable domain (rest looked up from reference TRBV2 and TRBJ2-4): EPEVTQTPSHQVTQMGQEVILRCVPISNHLYFYWYRQILGQKVEFLVSFYNNEISEKSEIFDDQFSVERPDGSNFTLKIRSTKLEDSAMYFCASSKGQGWTIQYFGAGTRLSVL.

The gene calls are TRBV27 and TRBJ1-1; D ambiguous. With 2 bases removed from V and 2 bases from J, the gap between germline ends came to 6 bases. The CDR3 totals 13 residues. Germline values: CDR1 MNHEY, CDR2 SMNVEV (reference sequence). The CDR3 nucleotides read TGTGCCAGCAGTTTACGACTAAACACTGAAGCTTTCTTT. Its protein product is CASSLRLNTEAFF.

In DNA, the CDR3 is TGCGCCAGCAGCCTCAGACCGGGGAGCTCCTACGAGCAGTACTTC. Protein product: CASSLRPGSSYEQYF. The V and J genes are TRBV5-1 and TRBJ2-7, with TRBD2 as a possible D gene (5 bases). CDR1 is SGHRS and CDR2 is YFSETQ in the germline V gene. The CDR3 runs to 15 residues. Trimming stripped 4 bases from V and 0 bases from J, with 14 bases between.

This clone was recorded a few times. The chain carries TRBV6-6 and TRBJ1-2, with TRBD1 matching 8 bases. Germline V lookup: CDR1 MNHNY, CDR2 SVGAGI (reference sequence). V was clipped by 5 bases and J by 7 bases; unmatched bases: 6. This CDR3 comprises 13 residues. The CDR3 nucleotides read TGTGCCAGCAGTCCGGGACAGGCGCGTGGCTACACCTTC. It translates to CASSPGQARGYTF.

CDR3 residues: CASSQGETMNTEAFF. The CDR3 DNA reads TGCGCCAGCAGCCAAGGGGAGACCATGAACACTGAAGCTTTCTTT. The chain links TRBV4-1 to TRBJ1-1; D not resolved. The CDR3 is 15 residues long. Germline V gene data show CDR1 as MGHRA and CDR2 as YSYEKL. V lost 1 base, J lost 0 bases, and 9 bases lay in between.

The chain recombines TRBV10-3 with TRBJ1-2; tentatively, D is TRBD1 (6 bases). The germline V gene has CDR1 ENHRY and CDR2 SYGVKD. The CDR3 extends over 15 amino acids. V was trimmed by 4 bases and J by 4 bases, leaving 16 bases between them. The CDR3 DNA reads TGTGCCATCAGTGCCTTACAGGGAGCCGGCTATGGCTACACCTTC. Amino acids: CAISALQGAGYGYTF.